This TCR beta chain was identified in a study of blood T cell repertoires in COVID-19. Study context: Samples taken during acute and convalescent COVID-19 were collected in the United States, Italy and Spain. From T cells, B-cell-depleted T cells, or PBMCs came the material, which was cDNA or gDNA.

Per the original data handling: By means of reference gene primer amplification, nucleated cell counts were estimated. Sequenced by immunoSEQ multiplex PCR; TCRdb stores in-frame clones only, minus some. Clonal size and the V and J genes are those of that table, whereas D and trimming came from the DNA. The sample consists of approximately 390,000 clones, around 90% of them appearing once. The V and J ends lost 1 base and 1 base respectively, with 15 bases between them. Germline-derived CDR1 and CDR2 are LGHNA and YSLEER. The CDR3 runs to 17 residues. The chain couples TRBV4-3 to TRBJ2-3, with D tentatively TRBD1 (6 bases). The sequenced material came from peripheral blood. This clonotype originated in a man younger than 30 with active or convalescent COVID-19. The CDR3 loop reads CASSQALDSLRTDTQYF. The CDR3, as DNA: TGCGCCAGCAGCCAAGCATTGGACAGCCTACGCACAGATACGCAGTATTTT.